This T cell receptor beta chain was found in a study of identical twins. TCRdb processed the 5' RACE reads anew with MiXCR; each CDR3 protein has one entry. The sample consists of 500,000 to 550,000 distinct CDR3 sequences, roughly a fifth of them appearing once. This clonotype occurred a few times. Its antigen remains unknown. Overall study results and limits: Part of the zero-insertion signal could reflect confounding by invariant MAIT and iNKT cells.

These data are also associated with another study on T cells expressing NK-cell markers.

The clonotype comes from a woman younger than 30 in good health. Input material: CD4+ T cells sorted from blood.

CDR3 nucleotides: TGTGCCAGCTCACCACCGGGCACTAGCGGGTCATACAATGAGCAGTTCTTC. This sequence encodes CASSPPGTSGSYNEQFF. This chain uses TRBV18 with TRBJ2-1; 9 bases are a match to TRBD2. The V segment lost 0 bases and the J segment 4 bases; nucleotides outside the gene matches: 7. In germline, CDR1 is KGHSH, CDR2 LQKENI. The CDR3 loop spans 17 amino acids.